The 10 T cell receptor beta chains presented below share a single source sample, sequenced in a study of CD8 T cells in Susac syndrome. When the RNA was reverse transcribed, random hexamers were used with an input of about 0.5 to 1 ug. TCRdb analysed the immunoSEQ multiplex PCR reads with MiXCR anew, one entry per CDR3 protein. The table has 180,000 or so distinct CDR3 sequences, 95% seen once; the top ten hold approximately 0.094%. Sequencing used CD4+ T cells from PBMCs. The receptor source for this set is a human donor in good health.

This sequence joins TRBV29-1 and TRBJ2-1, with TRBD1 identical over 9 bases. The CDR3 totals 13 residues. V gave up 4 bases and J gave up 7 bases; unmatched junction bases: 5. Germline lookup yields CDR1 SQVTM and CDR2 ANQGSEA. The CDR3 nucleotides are TGCAGCGTTGTGACAGGGGGACGGAATGAGCAGTTCTTC. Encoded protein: CSVVTGGRNEQFF.

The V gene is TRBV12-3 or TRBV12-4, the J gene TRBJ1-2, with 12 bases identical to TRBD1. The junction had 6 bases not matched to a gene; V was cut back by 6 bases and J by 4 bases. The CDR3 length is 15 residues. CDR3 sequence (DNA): TGTGCCAGCAGCCCCTCGGGACAGGGGGCCTATGGCTACACCTTC. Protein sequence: CASSPSGQGAYGYTF.

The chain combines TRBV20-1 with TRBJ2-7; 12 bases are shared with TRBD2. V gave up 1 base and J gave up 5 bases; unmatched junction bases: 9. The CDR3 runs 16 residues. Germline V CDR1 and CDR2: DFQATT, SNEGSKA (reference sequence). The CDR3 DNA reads TGCAGTGCTAGAGGGGGACTAGCGGGTAACCTAGACGAGCAGTACGTC. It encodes CSARGGLAGNLDEQYV.

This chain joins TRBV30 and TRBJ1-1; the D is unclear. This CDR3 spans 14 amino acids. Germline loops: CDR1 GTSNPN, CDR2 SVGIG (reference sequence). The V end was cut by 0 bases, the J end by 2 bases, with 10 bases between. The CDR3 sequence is CAWSVDTHNTEAFF. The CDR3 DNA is TGTGCCTGGAGTGTCGATACCCATAACACTGAAGCTTTCTTT.

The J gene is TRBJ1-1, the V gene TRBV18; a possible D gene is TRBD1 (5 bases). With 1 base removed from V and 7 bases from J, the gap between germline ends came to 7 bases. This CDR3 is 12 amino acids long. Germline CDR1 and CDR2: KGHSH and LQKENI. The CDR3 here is CASSPQGFEAFF. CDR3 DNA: TGTGCCAGCTCACCACAGGGGTTTGAAGCTTTCTTT.

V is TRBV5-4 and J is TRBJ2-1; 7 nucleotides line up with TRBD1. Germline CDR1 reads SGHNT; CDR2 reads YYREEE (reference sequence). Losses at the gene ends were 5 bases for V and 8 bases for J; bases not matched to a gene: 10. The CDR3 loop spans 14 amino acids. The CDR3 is CASRLDRRTDEQFF. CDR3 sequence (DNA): TGTGCCAGCAGACTGGACAGGCGGACGGATGAGCAGTTCTTC. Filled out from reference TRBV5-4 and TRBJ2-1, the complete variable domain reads ETGVTQSPTHLIKTRGQQVTLRCSSQSGHNTVSWYQQALGQGPQFIFQYYREEENGRGNFPPRFSGLQFPNYSSELNVNALELDDSALYLCASRLDRRTDEQFFGPGTRLTVL.

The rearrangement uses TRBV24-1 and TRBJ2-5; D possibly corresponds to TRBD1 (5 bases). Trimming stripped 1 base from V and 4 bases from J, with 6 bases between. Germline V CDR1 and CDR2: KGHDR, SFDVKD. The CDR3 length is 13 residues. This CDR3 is CATSDFRGETQYF. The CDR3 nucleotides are TGTGCCACCAGTGATTTTAGGGGAGAGACCCAGTACTTC.

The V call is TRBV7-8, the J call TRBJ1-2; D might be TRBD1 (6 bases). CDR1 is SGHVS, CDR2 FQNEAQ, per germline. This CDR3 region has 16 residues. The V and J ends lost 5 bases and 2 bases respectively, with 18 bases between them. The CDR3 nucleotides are TGTGCCAGCAGCCTAAGGAGCAGGGGAGGGAACTATGGCTACACCTTC. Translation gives CASSLRSRGGNYGYTF.

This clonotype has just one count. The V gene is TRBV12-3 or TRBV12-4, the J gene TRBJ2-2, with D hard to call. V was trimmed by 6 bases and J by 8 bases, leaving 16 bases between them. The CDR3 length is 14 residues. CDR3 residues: CASSTLGFGGELFF. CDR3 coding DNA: TGTGCCAGCAGCACTTTGGGGTTCGGAGGGGAGCTGTTTTTT.

CDR3 DNA: TGCAGTGCTAGAGATCTCAGGGACCAAGAGACCCAGTACTTC. Translating gives CSARDLRDQETQYF. V and J are TRBV20-1 and TRBJ2-5; tentatively, D is TRBD1 (5 bases). V lost 0 bases and J 0 bases, leaving 8 bases between the germline ends. Germline CDR1 and CDR2: DFQATT and SNEGSKA (reference sequence). The CDR3 covers 14 residues.